This T cell receptor beta chain was retrieved from a study of blood T cells in healthy people across ages. Study-wide findings and caveats: Roughly linearly, TCR beta diversity per million T cells fell as age increased.

V shed 1 base and J shed 5 bases, with 14 bases lying between them. Germline-derived CDR1 and CDR2 are KGHSH and LQKENI. CDR3 length equals 15 residues. Sample-barcoded 5' priming and a J-beta primer mix drove a second PCR of roughly 7 to 11 cycles. TCRdb ran MiXCR on the 5' RACE reads and lists one entry per CDR3 protein. The repertoire holds 600,000 or so distinct CDR3 sequences, with less than 35% as singletons. All donors came from Russia, were Caucasian and healthy, and spanned ages roughly 6 to 95. Around 9.4 milliliters was the volume of peripheral blood drawn from each donor. There are many counts of this clonotype. Its antigen remains unknown.

The source of this sequence is a woman at least 80 years old in good health. The sequencing sample was made of blood. The rearrangement uses TRBV18 and TRBJ2-5; D perhaps matches TRBD2 (5 bases). Here the CDR3 reads CASSPLVEGGETQYF. For the CDR3, the DNA is TGTGCCAGCTCACCACTCGTTGAGGGCGGGGAGACCCAGTACTTC.